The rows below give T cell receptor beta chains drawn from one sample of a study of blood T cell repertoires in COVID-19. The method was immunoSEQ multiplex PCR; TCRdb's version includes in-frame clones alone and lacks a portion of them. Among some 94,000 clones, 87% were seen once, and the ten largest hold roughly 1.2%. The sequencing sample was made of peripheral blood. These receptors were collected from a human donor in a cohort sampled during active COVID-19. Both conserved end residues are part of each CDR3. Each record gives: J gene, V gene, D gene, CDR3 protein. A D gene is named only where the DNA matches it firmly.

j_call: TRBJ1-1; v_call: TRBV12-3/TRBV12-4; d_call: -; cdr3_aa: CASSLQRGTEAFF
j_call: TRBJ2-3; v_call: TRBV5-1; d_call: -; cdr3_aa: CASSSTVLRTDTQYF
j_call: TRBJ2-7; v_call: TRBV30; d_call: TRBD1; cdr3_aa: CAWSGTGPYEQYF
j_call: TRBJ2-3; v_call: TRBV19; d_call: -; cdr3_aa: CASRKQGQGPTDTQYF
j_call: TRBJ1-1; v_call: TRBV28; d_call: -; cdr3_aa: CASSREGSTEAFF
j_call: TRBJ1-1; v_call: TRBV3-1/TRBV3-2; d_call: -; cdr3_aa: CASSQGWGPFF
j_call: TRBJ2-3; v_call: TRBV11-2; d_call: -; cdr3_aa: CASRGGVGTDTQYF
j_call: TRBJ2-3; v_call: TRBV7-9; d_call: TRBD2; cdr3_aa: CASRPNGLAGTTDTQYF
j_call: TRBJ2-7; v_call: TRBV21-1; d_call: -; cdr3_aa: CASSSPDTGGTYEQYF
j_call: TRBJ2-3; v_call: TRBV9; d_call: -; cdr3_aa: CASSVEPGSTDTQYF
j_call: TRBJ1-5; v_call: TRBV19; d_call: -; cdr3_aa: CASTGQGALTSNQPQHF
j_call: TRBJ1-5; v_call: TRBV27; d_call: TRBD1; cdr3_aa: CASSSYPLGQASRLSYSNQPQHF
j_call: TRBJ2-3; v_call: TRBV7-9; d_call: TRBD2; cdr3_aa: CASSNPSGRAPDTQYF
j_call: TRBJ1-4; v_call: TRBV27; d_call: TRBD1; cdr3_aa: CASRGRGGAGEKLFF
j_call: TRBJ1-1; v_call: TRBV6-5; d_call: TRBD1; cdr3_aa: CASTRGQNTEAFF
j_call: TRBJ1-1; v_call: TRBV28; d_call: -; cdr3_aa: CASFVRGRDTEAFF
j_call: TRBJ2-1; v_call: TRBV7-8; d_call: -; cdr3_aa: CASSLEGLANEQFF
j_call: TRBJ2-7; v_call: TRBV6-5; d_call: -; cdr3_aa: CASSFERDTYEQYF
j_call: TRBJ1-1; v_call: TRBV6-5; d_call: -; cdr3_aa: CASSYSRVLITEAFF
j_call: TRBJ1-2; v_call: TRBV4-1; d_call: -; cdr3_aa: CASSQDSGGTYGYTF
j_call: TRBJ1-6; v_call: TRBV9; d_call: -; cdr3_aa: CASSSGGQRGSPLHF
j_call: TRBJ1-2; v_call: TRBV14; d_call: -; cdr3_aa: CASSPADFFYGYTF
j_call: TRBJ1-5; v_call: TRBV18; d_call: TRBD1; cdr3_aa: CASSLGTGMSNQPQHF
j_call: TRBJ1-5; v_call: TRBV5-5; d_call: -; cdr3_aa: CASSLILGLGQPQHF
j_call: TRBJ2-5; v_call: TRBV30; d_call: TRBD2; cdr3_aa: CAWSRGAGEGETQYF
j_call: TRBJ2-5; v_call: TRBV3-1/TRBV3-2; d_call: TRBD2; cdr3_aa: CASLAPSGGQETQYF
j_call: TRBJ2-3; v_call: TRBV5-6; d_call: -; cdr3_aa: CASSLFLALSTDTQYF
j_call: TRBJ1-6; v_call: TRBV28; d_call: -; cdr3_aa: CASRLRGAGLNSPLHF
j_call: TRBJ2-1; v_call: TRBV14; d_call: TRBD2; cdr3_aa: CASSQAPGLPSSYNEQFF
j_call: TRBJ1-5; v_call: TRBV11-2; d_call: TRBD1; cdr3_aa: CASSQGQGGQPQHF
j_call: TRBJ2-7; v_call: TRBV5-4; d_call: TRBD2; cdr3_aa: CASSPSTSGRNEQYF
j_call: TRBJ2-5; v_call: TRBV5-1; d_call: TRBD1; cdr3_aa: CASQTGQQEETQYF
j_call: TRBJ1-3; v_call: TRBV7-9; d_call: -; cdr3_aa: CASSLSGNTIYF
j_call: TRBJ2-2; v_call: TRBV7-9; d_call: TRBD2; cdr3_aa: CASSPILAGLGGELFF
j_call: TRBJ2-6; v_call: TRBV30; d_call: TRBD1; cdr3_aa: CAWSYGQGESGANVLTF